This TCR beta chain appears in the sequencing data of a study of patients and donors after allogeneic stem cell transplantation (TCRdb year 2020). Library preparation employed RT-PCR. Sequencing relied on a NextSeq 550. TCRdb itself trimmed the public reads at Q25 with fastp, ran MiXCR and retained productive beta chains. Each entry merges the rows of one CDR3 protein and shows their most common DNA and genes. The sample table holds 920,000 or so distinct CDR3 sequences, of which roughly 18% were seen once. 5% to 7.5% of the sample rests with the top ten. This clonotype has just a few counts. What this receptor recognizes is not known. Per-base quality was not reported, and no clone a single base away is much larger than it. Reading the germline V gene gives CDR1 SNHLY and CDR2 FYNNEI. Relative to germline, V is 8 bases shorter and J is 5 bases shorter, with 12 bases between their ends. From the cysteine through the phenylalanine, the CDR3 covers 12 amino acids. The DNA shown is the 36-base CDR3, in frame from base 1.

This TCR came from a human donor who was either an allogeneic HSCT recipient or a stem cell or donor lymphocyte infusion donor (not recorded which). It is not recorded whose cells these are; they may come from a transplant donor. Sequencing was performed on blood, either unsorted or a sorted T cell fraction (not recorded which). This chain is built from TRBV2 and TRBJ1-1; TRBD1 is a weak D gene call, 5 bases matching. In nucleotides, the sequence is TGTGCCAGCCACCGGAGGGGAACTGAAGCTTTCTTT. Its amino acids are CASHRRGTEAFF.